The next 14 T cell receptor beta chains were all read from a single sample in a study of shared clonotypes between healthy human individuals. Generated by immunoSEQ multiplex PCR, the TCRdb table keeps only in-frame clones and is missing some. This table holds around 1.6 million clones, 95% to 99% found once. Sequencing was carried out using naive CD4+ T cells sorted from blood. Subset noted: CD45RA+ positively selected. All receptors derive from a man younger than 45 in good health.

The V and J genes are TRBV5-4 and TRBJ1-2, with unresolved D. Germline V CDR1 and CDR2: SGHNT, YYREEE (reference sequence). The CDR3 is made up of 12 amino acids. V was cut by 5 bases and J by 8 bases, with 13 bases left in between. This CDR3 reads CASSFSEGGYTF. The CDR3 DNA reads TGTGCCAGCAGTTTCAGTGAGGGAGGCTACACCTTC.

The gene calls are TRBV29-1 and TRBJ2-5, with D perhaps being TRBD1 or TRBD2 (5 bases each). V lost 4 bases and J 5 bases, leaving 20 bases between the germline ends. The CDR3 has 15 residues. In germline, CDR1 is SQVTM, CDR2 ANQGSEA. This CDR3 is CSVGATASRDETQYF. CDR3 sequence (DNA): TGCAGCGTTGGGGCGACAGCCTCGAGGGACGAGACCCAGTACTTC.

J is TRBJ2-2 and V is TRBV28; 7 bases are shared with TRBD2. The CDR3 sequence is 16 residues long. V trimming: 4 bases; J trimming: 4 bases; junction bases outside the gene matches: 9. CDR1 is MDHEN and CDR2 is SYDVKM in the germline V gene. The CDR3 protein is CASSSRDYRGTGELFF. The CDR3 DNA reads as TGTGCCAGCAGTTCCCGGGACTATCGGGGCACCGGGGAGCTGTTTTTT.

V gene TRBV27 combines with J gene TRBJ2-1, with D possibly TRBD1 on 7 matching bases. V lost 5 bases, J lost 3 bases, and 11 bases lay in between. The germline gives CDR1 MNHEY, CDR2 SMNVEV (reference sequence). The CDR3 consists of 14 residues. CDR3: CASSPGGGYNEQFF. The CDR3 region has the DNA TGTGCCAGCAGTCCAGGGGGAGGCTACAATGAGCAGTTCTTC.

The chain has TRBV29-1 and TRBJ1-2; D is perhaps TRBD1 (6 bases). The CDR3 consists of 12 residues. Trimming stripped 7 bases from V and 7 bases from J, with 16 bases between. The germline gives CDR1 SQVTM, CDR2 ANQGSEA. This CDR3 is CSGDRSSGGYTF. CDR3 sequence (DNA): TGCAGCGGCGACAGGTCCTCTGGTGGCTACACCTTC.

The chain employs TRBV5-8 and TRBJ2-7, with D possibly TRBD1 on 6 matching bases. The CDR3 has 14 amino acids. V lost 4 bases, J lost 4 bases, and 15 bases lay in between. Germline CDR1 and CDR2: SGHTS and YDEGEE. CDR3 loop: CASSGPGHPYEQYF. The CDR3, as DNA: TGTGCCAGCAGCGGGCCGGGACACCCGTACGAGCAGTACTTC.

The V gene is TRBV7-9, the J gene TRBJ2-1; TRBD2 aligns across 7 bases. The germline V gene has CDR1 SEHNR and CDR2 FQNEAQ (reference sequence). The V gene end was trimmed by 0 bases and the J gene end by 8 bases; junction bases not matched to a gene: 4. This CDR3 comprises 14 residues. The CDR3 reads CASSLAGGPHEQFF. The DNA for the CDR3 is TGTGCCAGCAGCTTAGCGGGAGGGCCGCATGAGCAGTTCTTC. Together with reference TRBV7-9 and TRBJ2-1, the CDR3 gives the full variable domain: DTGVSQNPRHKITKRGQNVTFRCDPISEHNRLYWYRQTLGQGPEFLTYFQNEAQLEKSRLLSDRFSAERPKGSFSTLEIQRTEQGDSAMYLCASSLAGGPHEQFFGPGTRLTVL.

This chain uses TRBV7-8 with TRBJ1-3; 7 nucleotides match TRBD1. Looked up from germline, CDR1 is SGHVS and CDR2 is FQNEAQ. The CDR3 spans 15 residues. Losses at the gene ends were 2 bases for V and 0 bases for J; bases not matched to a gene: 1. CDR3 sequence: CASSLTGASGNTIYF. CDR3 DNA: TGTGCCAGCAGCTTAACAGGGGCCTCTGGAAACACCATATATTTT.

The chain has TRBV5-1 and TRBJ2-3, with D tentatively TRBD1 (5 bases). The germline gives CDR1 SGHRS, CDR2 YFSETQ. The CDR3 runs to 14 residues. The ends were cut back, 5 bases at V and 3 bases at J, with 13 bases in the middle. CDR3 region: CASRGVLGTDTQYF. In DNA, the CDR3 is TGCGCCAGCAGAGGGGTATTGGGGACAGATACGCAGTATTTT.

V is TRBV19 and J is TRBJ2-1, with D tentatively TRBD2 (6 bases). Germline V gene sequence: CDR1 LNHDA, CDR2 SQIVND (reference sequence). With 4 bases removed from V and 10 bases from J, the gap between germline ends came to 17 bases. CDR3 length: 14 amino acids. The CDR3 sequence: CASSTTRVGKEQFF. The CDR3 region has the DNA TGTGCCAGTAGTACGACTAGGGTCGGAAAAGAGCAGTTCTTC.

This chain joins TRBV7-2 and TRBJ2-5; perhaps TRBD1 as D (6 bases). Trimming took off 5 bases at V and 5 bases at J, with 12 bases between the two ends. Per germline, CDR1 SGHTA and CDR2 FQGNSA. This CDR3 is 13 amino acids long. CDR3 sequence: CASSEQGRETQYF. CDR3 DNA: TGTGCCAGCAGCGAACAGGGTAGGGAGACCCAGTACTTC.

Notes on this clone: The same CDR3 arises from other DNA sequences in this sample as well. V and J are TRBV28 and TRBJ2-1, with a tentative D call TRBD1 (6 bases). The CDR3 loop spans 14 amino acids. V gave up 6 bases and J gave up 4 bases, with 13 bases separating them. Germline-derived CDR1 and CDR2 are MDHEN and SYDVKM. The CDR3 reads CASSGGGTYNEQFF. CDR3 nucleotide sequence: TGTGCCAGCAGCGGTGGGGGCACGTACAATGAGCAGTTCTTC.

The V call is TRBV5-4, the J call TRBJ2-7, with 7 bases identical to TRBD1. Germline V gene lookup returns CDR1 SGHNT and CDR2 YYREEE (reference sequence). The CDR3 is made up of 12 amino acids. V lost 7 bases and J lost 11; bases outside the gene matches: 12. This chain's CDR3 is CASEDRAGMKYF. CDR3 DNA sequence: TGTGCCAGCGAAGACAGGGCAGGAATGAAGTACTTC.

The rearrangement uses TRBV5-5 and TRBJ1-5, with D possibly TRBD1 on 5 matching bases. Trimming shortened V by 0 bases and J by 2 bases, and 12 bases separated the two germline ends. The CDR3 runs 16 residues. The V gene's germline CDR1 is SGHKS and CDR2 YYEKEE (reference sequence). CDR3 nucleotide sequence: TGTGCCAGCAGCTTGGATGGGGGGACGGGCAATCAGCCCCAGCATTTT. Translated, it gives CASSLDGGTGNQPQHF.